This T cell receptor beta chain was recorded in a study of T-cell reconstitution after alpha-beta-depleted transplantation in children. Library preparation (for TCRbeta) was performed with unique molecular identifiers. TCRdb called the PCR reads again in MiXCR, with one record for every CDR3 protein. The repertoire holds 500,000 to 600,000 distinct CDR3 sequences, with around a third as singletons. Germline CDR1 MGHDK, CDR2 SYGVNS. The CDR3 covers 12 residues. V was pared by 0 bases and J by 4 bases, with 3 bases between. V and J are TRBV25-1 and TRBJ1-1; no reliable D call. The starting material was PBMCs from the stem cell graft donor, obtained from the stem cell graft. The sequence was obtained from a human donor who donated a stem cell graft to a child with aplastic anemia. Written as DNA, the CDR3 is TGTGCCAGCAGTGAATACAGCACTGAAGCTTTCTTT. Translated: CASSEYSTEAFF. The full variable domain, completed using reference TRBV25-1 and TRBJ1-1, is EADIYQTPRYLVIGTGKKITLECSQTMGHDKMYWYQQDPGMELHLIHYSYGVNSTEKGDLSSESTVSRIRTEHFPLTLESARPSHTSQYLCASSEYSTEAFFGQGTRLTVV.